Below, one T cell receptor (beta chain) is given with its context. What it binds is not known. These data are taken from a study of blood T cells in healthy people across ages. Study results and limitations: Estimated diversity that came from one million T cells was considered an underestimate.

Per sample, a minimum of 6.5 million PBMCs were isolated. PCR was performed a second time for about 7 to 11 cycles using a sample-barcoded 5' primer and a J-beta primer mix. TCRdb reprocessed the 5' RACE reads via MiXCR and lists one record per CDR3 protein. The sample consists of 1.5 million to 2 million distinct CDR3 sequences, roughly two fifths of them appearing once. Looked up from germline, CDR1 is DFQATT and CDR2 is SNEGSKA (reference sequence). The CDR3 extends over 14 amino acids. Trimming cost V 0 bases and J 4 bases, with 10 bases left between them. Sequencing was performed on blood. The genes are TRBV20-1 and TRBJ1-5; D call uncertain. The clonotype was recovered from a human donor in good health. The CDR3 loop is CSARDPDSNQPQHF. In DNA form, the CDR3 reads TGCAGTGCTAGAGATCCGGATTCTAATCAGCCCCAGCATTTT.